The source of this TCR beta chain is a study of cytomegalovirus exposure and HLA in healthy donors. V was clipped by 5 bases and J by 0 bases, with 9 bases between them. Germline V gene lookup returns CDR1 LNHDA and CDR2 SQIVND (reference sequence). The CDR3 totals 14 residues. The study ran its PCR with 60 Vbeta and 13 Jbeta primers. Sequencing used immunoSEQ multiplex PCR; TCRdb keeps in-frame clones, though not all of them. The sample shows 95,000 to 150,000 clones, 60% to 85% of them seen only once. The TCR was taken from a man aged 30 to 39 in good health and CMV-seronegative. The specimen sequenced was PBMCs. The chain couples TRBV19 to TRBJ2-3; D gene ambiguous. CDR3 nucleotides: TGTGCCAGTAGTTCCGGGTCTAGCACAGATACGCAGTATTTT. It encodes CASSSGSSTDTQYF.